The 27 T cell receptor beta chains presented below share a single source sample, sequenced in a study of patients and donors after allogeneic stem cell transplantation. From the RT-PCR reads, TCRdb called clonotypes with MiXCR, one entry per CDR3 protein. The table shows tens of thousands of distinct CDR3 sequences, with 25% to 40% occurring only once. Sequences were obtained from blood, either unsorted or a sorted T cell fraction (not recorded which). These receptors all come from a human donor who was either an allogeneic HSCT recipient or a stem cell or donor lymphocyte infusion donor (not recorded which). It is not recorded whose cells these are; they may come from a transplant donor.

The chain is built from TRBV18 and TRBJ2-3; weak D call: TRBD1 (6 bases). V dropped 3 bases and J dropped 0 bases, with 13 bases sitting between them. Germline V gene data show CDR1 as KGHSH and CDR2 as LQKENI. This CDR3 has 16 amino acids. The CDR3 spells CASSPGTLVSTDTQYF. The DNA of the CDR3 is TGTGCCAGCTCACCGGGGACACTTGTTAGCACAGATACGCAGTATTTT.

This clonotype was recorded a few times. The chain combines TRBV27 with TRBJ2-7, with 9 bases matching TRBD2. Trimming took 6 bases from V and 0 from J; bases not matched to a gene: 6. Germline CDR1 MNHEY, CDR2 SMNVEV (reference sequence). The CDR3 covers 15 residues. The CDR3 DNA reads TGTGCCAGCAGCCCTAGCGGGACCCTCTCCTACGAGCAGTACTTC. This gives the protein CASSPSGTLSYEQYF.

The rearrangement links TRBV4-1 to TRBJ2-1; the match to TRBD2 covers 9 bases. Trimming at V came to 1 base and at J to 0 bases, leaving 4 bases not matched to a gene. CDR3 length equals 17 residues. Germline V CDR1 and CDR2: MGHRA, YSYEKL. Here the CDR3 reads CASSQALAGISYNEQFF. CDR3 bases: TGCGCCAGCAGCCAAGCTCTAGCGGGAATCTCCTACAATGAGCAGTTCTTC.

The chain carries TRBV12-3 or TRBV12-4 and TRBJ2-7; D gene unclear. The germline V and J ends were trimmed by 7 bases and 0 bases, with 7 bases remaining between them. The CDR3 runs to 12 residues. CDR3 region: CASKWSSYEQYF. Written as DNA, the CDR3 is TGTGCCAGCAAATGGAGCTCCTACGAGCAGTACTTC.

This clonotype showed up just once. The CDR3 bases are TGTGCCAGCAACCTAGCGGCTTCCTACAATGAGCAGTTCTTC. Translated, it gives CASNLAASYNEQFF. The chain links TRBV9 to TRBJ2-1, with 7 bases lining up with TRBD2. The ends lost 6 bases at V and 1 base at J; junction bases unmatched: 4. The CDR3 runs 14 residues. The V gene's germline CDR1 is SGDLS and CDR2 YYNGEE.

This clonotype has more than one count but fewer than ten. The chain links TRBV28 to TRBJ2-1; 9 positions agree with TRBD2. Germline trimming cut 8 bases from V and 0 bases from J; bases unmatched to any gene: 5. Germline CDR1 and CDR2: MDHEN and SYDVKM. CDR3 length: 15 amino acids. CDR3: CASGIAGVSYNEQFF. As DNA, the CDR3 is TGTGCCAGCGGAATAGCGGGGGTCTCCTACAATGAGCAGTTCTTC.

The CDR3 DNA is TGTGCCAGTAGTAAGCAGGGGGGCAATCAGCCCCAGCATTTT. Its protein is CASSKQGGNQPQHF. The rearrangement joins TRBV19 to TRBJ1-5, with 7 bases fitting TRBD1. The trim removed 4 bases at V and 2 bases at J, leaving 2 bases unmatched. The germline V gene has CDR1 LNHDA and CDR2 SQIVND (reference sequence). This CDR3 is built from 14 residues.

This chain connects TRBV12-3 or TRBV12-4 to TRBJ2-7; a possible D gene is TRBD1 (6 bases). This CDR3 is built from 17 residues. Trimming cost V 3 bases and J 3 bases, with 21 bases left between them. CDR3 nucleotides: TGTGCCAGCAGTTTTGGTCCGCTTACAGGGCCTTACTACGAGCAGTACTTC. It is translated as CASSFGPLTGPYYEQYF.

CDR3 sequence (DNA): TGCGCCAGCAGCCAAGATCGGGGGGGCACTGGGACAGATACGCAGTATTTT. It specifies CASSQDRGGTGTDTQYF. The chain joins TRBV4-1 to TRBJ2-3, with 8 bases identical to TRBD2. Germline V CDR1 and CDR2: MGHRA, YSYEKL. The length of the CDR3 is 17 residues. V lost 0 bases to trimming and J lost 3 bases; unmatched junction nucleotides: 8.

CDR3 sequence (DNA): TGCGCCAGCAGCCCAGACTATTACGAGCAGTACTTC. This gives the protein CASSPDYYEQYF. The rearrangement uses TRBV5-1 and TRBJ2-7; tentative D call: TRBD2 (5 bases). The CDR3 runs 12 residues. V was pared by 4 bases and J by 4 bases, with 9 bases between. CDR1 SGHRS and CDR2 YFSETQ come from the germline V gene.

The chain carries TRBV4-2 and TRBJ2-4; D may be TRBD2 (6 bases). The length of the CDR3 is 17 residues. Germline assignment: CDR1 LGHNA and CDR2 YNFKEQ. The V end lost 1 base, the J end lost 0 bases, and 13 bases lay between the germline ends. The CDR3 loop reads CASSQGAGRLAKNIQYF. CDR3 in DNA: TGTGCCAGCAGCCAAGGGGCGGGGCGACTAGCCAAAAACATTCAGTACTTC.

This clonotype was observed a few times. V is TRBV7-6 and J is TRBJ2-2; 10 bases match TRBD2. Germline V gene data show CDR1 as SGHVS and CDR2 as FNYEAQ. The CDR3 has 14 amino acids. Trimming took 5 bases from V and 5 from J; bases not matched to a gene: 2. The CDR3 DNA follows: TGTGCCAGCAGCCCTAGCGGGAGTACCGGGGAGCTGTTTTTT. Its translation is CASSPSGSTGELFF.

The CDR3 bases are TGTGCCAGCAGCCCCCGTGGCCTCTACAATGAGCAGTTCTTC. Its protein product is CASSPRGLYNEQFF. The chain employs TRBV7-2 and TRBJ2-1; D gene unclear. The CDR3 is 14 residues long. Germline V gene sequence: CDR1 SGHTA, CDR2 FQGNSA. Trimming shortened V by 5 bases and J by 3 bases, and 11 bases separated the two germline ends. Full variable domain (rest looked up from reference TRBV7-2 and TRBJ2-1): GAGVSQSPSNKVTEKGKDVELRCDPISGHTALYWYRQSLGQGLEFLIYFQGNSAPDKSGLPSDRFSAERTGGSVSTLTIQRTQQEDSAVYLCASSPRGLYNEQFFGPGTRLTVL.

V gene TRBV4-2 combines with J gene TRBJ1-2, with D possibly matching TRBD1 (6 bases). This CDR3 spans 14 amino acids. Trimming shortened V by 1 base and J by 3 bases, and 9 bases separated the two germline ends. CDR1 and CDR2 from the germline V gene are LGHNA and YNFKEQ. Here the CDR3 DNA reads TGTGCCAGCAGCCAAGCGGGGGGCGACTATGGCTACACCTTC. Residues: CASSQAGGDYGYTF.

This clonotype has more than one count but fewer than ten. The chain carries TRBV29-1 and TRBJ1-1, with 10 nucleotides matching TRBD1. Germline V gene sequence: CDR1 SQVTM, CDR2 ANQGSEA. The CDR3 sequence is 13 residues long. V gave up 3 bases and J gave up 6 bases; unmatched junction bases: 4. The CDR3 bases are TGCAGCGTTGACGTGGGGACAGGGGCTGAAGCTTTCTTT. Amino acids: CSVDVGTGAEAFF.

The chain employs TRBV4-2 and TRBJ2-2, with TRBD1 as a possible D gene (5 bases). CDR1 and CDR2 (germline): LGHNA, YNFKEQ. This CDR3 has 15 residues. V lost 3 bases to trimming and J lost 1 base, with 9 bases between them. CDR3 nucleotide sequence: TGTGCCAGCAGCCAGGGGCCCTTGAACACCGGGGAGCTGTTTTTT. Translation gives CASSQGPLNTGELFF.

This clonotype was recorded at least ten times. The chain combines TRBV20-1 with TRBJ2-1; 8 bases line up with TRBD2. This CDR3 comprises 17 residues. Losses at the gene ends were 0 bases for V and 7 bases for J; bases not matched to a gene: 14. CDR1 is DFQATT, CDR2 SNEGSKA, per germline (reference sequence). The CDR3 region has the DNA TGCAGTGCTAGAGACAGGGGAACGAGCGGGAGTCGGAATGAGCAGTTCTTC. It yields the protein CSARDRGTSGSRNEQFF.

The chain links TRBV9 to TRBJ2-5; D not certain. The germline V gene has CDR1 SGDLS and CDR2 YYNGEE. Trimming took 0 bases from V and 4 from J, leaving 16 bases between them. This CDR3 region has 16 residues. The CDR3: CASSVVAPAGTETQYF. CDR3 bases: TGTGCCAGCAGCGTAGTAGCCCCCGCCGGCACAGAGACCCAGTACTTC.

This clonotype was seen more than once but under ten times. V usage is TRBV20-1 and J usage is TRBJ1-4; TRBD1 is a possible D gene (5 bases). CDR1 and CDR2 (germline): DFQATT, SNEGSKA (reference sequence). V lost 6 bases and J 5 bases, leaving 10 bases between the germline ends. This CDR3 comprises 12 residues. The chain's CDR3 is CSALEGNEKLFF. CDR3 coding DNA: TGCAGTGCATTGGAGGGGAATGAAAAACTGTTTTTT.

In this sample, this clonotype turned up many times. Compared with germline, one end of the junction differs, possibly owing to a read error. CDR3 bases: TGTGCTAGCAGCTTAGTGGCGGGAGTCGCAGATACGCAGTATTTT. This translates into CASSLVAGVADTQYF. The chain uses TRBV7-7 and TRBJ2-3, with 7 positions matching TRBD2. Germline V gene sequence: CDR1 SSHAT, CDR2 FNYEAQ (reference sequence). This CDR3 is 15 amino acids long.

The chain recombines TRBV5-1 with TRBJ1-5; D unresolved. Germline loops: CDR1 SGHRS, CDR2 YFSETQ. The V gene lost 2 bases and the J gene lost 3 bases, with 9 bases spanning the gap. The CDR3 contains 14 residues. The CDR3 protein is CASSLEPSNQPQHF. Written as DNA, the CDR3 is TGCGCCAGCAGCTTAGAACCGTCCAATCAGCCCCAGCATTTT.

V gene TRBV28 combines with J gene TRBJ1-2, with D uncertain. Germline V gene sequence: CDR1 MDHEN, CDR2 SYDVKM. The V end lost 6 bases, the J end lost 3 bases, and 8 bases lay between the germline ends. This CDR3 contains 12 residues. The CDR3 nucleotides read TGTGCCAGCAGGCCCTCCTACTATGGCTACACCTTC. Amino acids: CASRPSYYGYTF.

A few counts support this clonotype. The chain carries TRBV20-1 and TRBJ1-5; maybe TRBD1 (5 bases). Germline CDR1 is DFQATT and CDR2 is SNEGSKA (reference sequence). Trimming took off 6 bases at V and 4 bases at J, with 10 bases between the two ends. CDR3 size: 12 residues. The CDR3 loop reads CSAMTVNQPQHF. CDR3 nucleotides: TGCAGTGCCATGACAGTAAATCAGCCCCAGCATTTT.

The V gene is TRBV29-1, the J gene TRBJ2-1, with D perhaps TRBD2 (5 bases). CDR1 SQVTM and CDR2 ANQGSEA come from the germline V gene. Trimming removed 5 bases from V and 2 bases from J, with 13 bases in between. The CDR3 loop spans 14 amino acids. CDR3 sequence reads: CSVIAGGTYNEQFF. The CDR3 coding sequence is TGCAGCGTTATTGCGGGTGGAACCTACAATGAGCAGTTCTTC.

The CDR3 is CATSDKTGTERATGELFF. The CDR3 coding sequence is TGTGCCACCAGTGACAAAACTGGGACAGAGCGGGCCACCGGGGAGCTGTTTTTT. The gene calls are TRBV24-1 and TRBJ2-2, with a tentative D call TRBD1 (7 bases). This CDR3 is 18 amino acids long. Trimming took off 4 bases at V and 4 bases at J, with 21 bases between the two ends. The V gene's germline CDR1 is KGHDR and CDR2 SFDVKD.

This clonotype has a handful of counts. The chain has TRBV18 and TRBJ2-1; 7 nucleotides line up with TRBD2. CDR1 is KGHSH, CDR2 LQKENI, per germline. The CDR3 sequence is 16 residues long. The ends lost 0 bases at V and 4 bases at J; junction bases unmatched: 6. The CDR3: CASSPPSGRGYNEQFF. Written as DNA, the CDR3 is TGTGCCAGCTCACCACCGTCAGGGAGGGGTTACAATGAGCAGTTCTTC.

This clonotype was detected many times. V is TRBV6-5 and J is TRBJ1-1; no clear D. In germline, CDR1 is MNHEY, CDR2 SVGAGI. V was clipped by 6 bases and J by 2 bases, with 4 bases between them. This CDR3 is built from 11 residues. CDR3 protein: CASSHNTEAFF. CDR3 sequence (DNA): TGTGCCAGCAGCCATAACACTGAAGCTTTCTTT.